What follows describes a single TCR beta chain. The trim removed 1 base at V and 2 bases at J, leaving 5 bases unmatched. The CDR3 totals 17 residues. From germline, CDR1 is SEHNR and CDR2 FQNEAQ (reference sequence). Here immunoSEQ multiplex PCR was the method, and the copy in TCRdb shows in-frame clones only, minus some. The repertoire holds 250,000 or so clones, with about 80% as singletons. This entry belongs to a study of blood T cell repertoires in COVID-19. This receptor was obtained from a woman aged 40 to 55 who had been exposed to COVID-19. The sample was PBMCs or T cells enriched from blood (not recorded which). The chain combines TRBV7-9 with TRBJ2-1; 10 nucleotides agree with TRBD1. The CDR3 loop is CASSLGLDRGAYNEQFF. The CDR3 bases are TGTGCCAGCAGCTTAGGGCTGGACAGGGGGGCCTACAATGAGCAGTTCTTC.